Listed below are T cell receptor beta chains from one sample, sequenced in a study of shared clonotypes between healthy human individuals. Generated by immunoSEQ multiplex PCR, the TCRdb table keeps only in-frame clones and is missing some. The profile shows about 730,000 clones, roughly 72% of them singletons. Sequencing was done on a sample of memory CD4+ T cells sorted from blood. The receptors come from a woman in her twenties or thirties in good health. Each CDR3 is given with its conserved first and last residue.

cdr3_aa: CASKGPTSTDTQYF
j_call: TRBJ2-3
v_call: TRBV28

cdr3_aa: CAISSLETQYF
j_call: TRBJ2-5
v_call: TRBV10-3

cdr3_aa: CASRKLIAHHSDNEQFF
j_call: TRBJ2-1
v_call: TRBV21-1

cdr3_aa: CASSNDRVGTDTQYF
j_call: TRBJ2-3
v_call: TRBV19

cdr3_aa: CASSFGGSGANVLTF
j_call: TRBJ2-6
v_call: TRBV28

cdr3_aa: CASRPLDSEKNIQYF
j_call: TRBJ2-4
v_call: TRBV23-1

cdr3_aa: CASSIGQGGEKLFF
j_call: TRBJ1-4
v_call: TRBV19

cdr3_aa: CASSLGSEKIQYF
j_call: TRBJ2-7
v_call: TRBV5-1

cdr3_aa: CAWSLGGANLYNSPLHF
j_call: TRBJ1-6
v_call: TRBV30

cdr3_aa: CASSFTLARARTGELFF
j_call: TRBJ2-2
v_call: TRBV28

cdr3_aa: CASSPTGRGGNIQYF
j_call: TRBJ2-4
v_call: TRBV7-9

cdr3_aa: CASRGDRGDEQYF
j_call: TRBJ2-7
v_call: TRBV6-5

cdr3_aa: CASSLVSVSSEQFF
j_call: TRBJ2-1
v_call: TRBV5-1

cdr3_aa: CASRSTRGPRSGNTIYF
j_call: TRBJ1-3
v_call: TRBV27

cdr3_aa: CASSLAGQAGHEQFF
j_call: TRBJ2-1
v_call: TRBV11-2

cdr3_aa: CASSEVGSLDTQYF
j_call: TRBJ2-3
v_call: TRBV19

cdr3_aa: CASSSASGTGAFEQYF
j_call: TRBJ2-7
v_call: TRBV27

cdr3_aa: CASSWDRGNNEQFF
j_call: TRBJ2-1
v_call: TRBV11-3

cdr3_aa: CASSPRLAVSYEQYF
j_call: TRBJ2-7
v_call: TRBV27

cdr3_aa: CASSLSRGANTEAFF
j_call: TRBJ1-1
v_call: TRBV5-8

cdr3_aa: CASSFEAGPTDTQYF
j_call: TRBJ2-3
v_call: TRBV7-3

cdr3_aa: CASSLGSGGKEKLFF
j_call: TRBJ1-4
v_call: TRBV28

cdr3_aa: CAISEQAAFEAFF
j_call: TRBJ1-1
v_call: TRBV10-3

cdr3_aa: CAISADTNTEAFF
j_call: TRBJ1-1
v_call: TRBV10-3

cdr3_aa: CGTGTGGYGYTF
j_call: TRBJ1-2
v_call: TRBV29-1

cdr3_aa: CASSWGENEQYF
j_call: TRBJ2-7
v_call: TRBV5-1